These T cell receptor beta chains were read from a single sample in a study of cytomegalovirus exposure and HLA in healthy donors. Measured with immunoSEQ multiplex PCR; TCRdb has only the in-frame clones, and not every one. The sample consists of roughly 130,000 clones, 74% of them appearing once. The specimen sequenced was PBMCs. Receptors were obtained from a man aged 35-49 years in good health and CMV-seropositive. Both conserved end residues are part of each CDR3. The order of the fields is V gene, J gene, CDR3 protein.

>TRBV7-2|TRBJ2-5
CASSLDKRGGRETQYF
>TRBV29-1|TRBJ2-1
CSVEFGTGSSYNEQFF
>TRBV5-6|TRBJ2-5
CASSSSGGAQYF
>TRBV5-1|TRBJ2-3
CASSLGTLADTDTQYF
>TRBV6-1|TRBJ1-1
CASSDPGWNTEAFF
>TRBV15|TRBJ2-1
CATSRGQGRAYNEQFF
>TRBV28|TRBJ1-1
CASRPGTGISEAFF
>TRBV6-1|NA
CASSRGVTYEQYF
>TRBV19|TRBJ2-1
CASSIGSGGQSSYNEQFF
>TRBV6-6|TRBJ2-3
CASSKTSGTDTQYF
>TRBV4-1|TRBJ2-7
CASSQRGLDASEQYF
>TRBV25-1|TRBJ2-7
CASSELGAEGAHYEQYF
>TRBV9|TRBJ1-3
CASSVTPGQDSGNTIYF
>TRBV7-9|TRBJ2-1
CASSSGTTGAYNEQFF
>TRBV7-9|TRBJ2-1
CASSLATRGQGNEQFF
>TRBV13|TRBJ2-3
CASRRLAGPSTDTQYF
>TRBV29-1|TRBJ2-4
CSVVLYQAKNIQYF
>TRBV29-1|TRBJ2-3
CSVEGQGYTDTQYF
>TRBV5-1|TRBJ2-7
CASSLAGANEQYF
>TRBV2|TRBJ2-1
CASSPDTYNEQFF
>TRBV19|TRBJ1-6
CASRTPSSYNSPLHF
>TRBV5-1|TRBJ1-1
CASSHTRQLGNTEAFF
>TRBV4-2|TRBJ2-5
CASKEGMGTSGKQETQYF
>TRBV7-9|TRBJ2-1
CASGPYYNEQFF
>TRBV27|TRBJ1-6
CASSRGGGSRNSPLHF
>TRBV5-1|TRBJ2-3
CASSLALDGDTQYF
>TRBV2|TRBJ2-5
CASKNLEETQYF
>TRBV12-5|TRBJ2-7
CASGPGQGHEQYF
>TRBV10-2|TRBJ2-5
CASEDTGLQETQYF
>TRBV27|TRBJ2-1
CASSLSEVRYNEQFF
>TRBV5-6|TRBJ2-7
CASSSGTGHYEQYF